Below are 30 T cell receptor beta chains sequenced from a single sample in a study of beta chain features in type 1 diabetes. General study points: Moderately but significantly shorter TCRB CDR3s were found in Type 1 diabetes patients in all four CD4+ subsets.

Antigens for these TCRs are unknown. Since all of the isolated RNA was reverse transcribed, expressed TCRB transcripts were what got sequenced. The table came from immunoSEQ multiplex PCR; TCRdb's copy has only in-frame clones and leaves some out. This table holds fewer than 300,000 clones, over 20% found once. Specimen: naive CD4+ T cells from blood. The receptors derive from a woman aged 40 to 55 with type 1 diabetes.

This chain links TRBV11-1 with TRBJ2-7, with TRBD1 matching over 7 bases. Unmatched junction bases numbered 13, after V lost 5 bases and J lost 3 bases. Per germline, CDR1 SGHAT and CDR2 FQDESV (reference sequence). CDR3 size: 16 residues. The CDR3 nucleotides read TGTGCCAGCAGCCCTGGACAGGCCGCCAATTTCTACGAGCAGTACTTC. It is translated as CASSPGQAANFYEQYF.

The V and J genes are TRBV7-3 and TRBJ1-3, with 7 bases identical to TRBD1. The length of the CDR3 is 15 residues. Germline CDR1 and CDR2: SGHTA and FQGTGA. Losses at the gene ends were 2 bases for V and 2 bases for J; bases not matched to a gene: 3. CDR3 sequence: CASSLRDRAGNTIYF. CDR3 DNA: TGTGCCAGCAGCTTACGGGACAGAGCTGGAAACACCATATATTTT.

The gene calls are TRBV7-9 and TRBJ1-6; D might be TRBD1 (5 bases). The CDR3 is made up of 14 amino acids. Trimming took 6 bases from V and 7 from J, leaving 13 bases between them. Germline V gene sequence: CDR1 SEHNR, CDR2 FQNEAQ (reference sequence). The CDR3 spells CASRSGLPNSPLHF. CDR3 coding DNA: TGTGCCAGCAGGTCGGGACTTCCGAATTCACCCCTCCACTTT.

The CDR3 here is CASSLESRAYEQYF. Here the CDR3 DNA reads TGTGCCAGCAGCTTAGAGTCCCGGGCCTACGAGCAGTACTTC. V is TRBV7-9 and J is TRBJ2-7; no definite D call. The germline V and J ends were trimmed by 1 base and 2 bases, with 9 bases remaining between them. Germline assignment: CDR1 SEHNR and CDR2 FQNEAQ (reference sequence). This CDR3 comprises 14 residues. The complete variable domain, with remaining parts taken from reference TRBV7-9 and TRBJ2-7, reads DTGVSQNPRHKITKRGQNVTFRCDPISEHNRLYWYRQTLGQGPEFLTYFQNEAQLEKSRLLSDRFSAERPKGSFSTLEIQRTEQGDSAMYLCASSLESRAYEQYFGPGTRLTVT.

This sequence joins TRBV11-2 and TRBJ2-5, with 9 bases fitting TRBD1. Germline values: CDR1 SGHAT, CDR2 FQNNGV. The CDR3 length is 15 residues. V lost 5 bases, J lost 1 base, and 5 bases stayed unmatched. The CDR3 is CASSGGQGFQETQYF. The CDR3 DNA follows: TGTGCCAGCAGCGGGGGACAGGGCTTCCAAGAGACCCAGTACTTC.

This clone came up a few times. V is TRBV4-3 and J is TRBJ2-1; TRBD2 matches at 11 bases. The J segment lost 8 bases and the V segment lost 0 bases, leaving 6 bases of the junction unmatched. CDR1 is LGHNA and CDR2 is YSLEER in the germline V gene. The CDR3 is 16 amino acids. The CDR3 sequence: CASSQDIAGGSDEQFF. DNA of the CDR3: TGCGCCAGCAGCCAAGATATAGCGGGAGGGTCGGATGAGCAGTTCTTC.

This clone was counted only a few times. V gene TRBV29-1 combines with J gene TRBJ2-7, with D perhaps matching TRBD2 (6 bases). CDR3 length equals 13 residues. Per germline, CDR1 SQVTM and CDR2 ANQGSEA. Trimming left V 6 bases short and J 1 base short, with 13 bases between. CDR3 residues: CSVAGLASYEQYF. The CDR3 nucleotides read TGCAGCGTCGCGGGACTGGCTTCCTACGAGCAGTACTTC.

V and J are TRBV9 and TRBJ2-7; 9 bases fit TRBD1. This CDR3 comprises 19 residues. Germline V gene data show CDR1 as SGDLS and CDR2 as YYNGEE. V gave up 2 bases and J gave up 4 bases; unmatched junction bases: 19. This CDR3 is CASSVYPDPGTGWEYEQYF. CDR3 bases: TGTGCCAGCAGCGTCTACCCGGACCCAGGGACAGGGTGGGAGTACGAGCAGTACTTC. Full variable domain (remainder filled in from reference TRBV9 and TRBJ2-7): DSGVTQTPKHLITATGQRVTLRCSPRSGDLSVYWYQQSLDQGLQFLIQYYNGEERAKGNILERFSAQQFPDLHSELNLSSLELGDSALYFCASSVYPDPGTGWEYEQYFGPGTRLTVT.

The genes are TRBV9 and TRBJ2-5; D gene ambiguous. The V and J ends lost 0 bases and 4 bases respectively, with 10 bases between them. The CDR3 loop spans 14 amino acids. Germline CDR1 is SGDLS and CDR2 is YYNGEE. CDR3 sequence (DNA): TGTGCCAGCAGCGTAGCGTTATCGGGAGAGACCCAGTACTTC. Its translation: CASSVALSGETQYF.

V is TRBV6-1 and J is TRBJ2-1, with 13 bases aligning to TRBD2. Germline-derived CDR1 and CDR2 are MNHNS and SASEGT. CDR3 length: 17 residues. With 0 bases clipped from V and 7 bases from J, the junction kept 6 bases outside the gene matches. CDR3 sequence reads: CASSEAKETSGGNEQFF. The CDR3 DNA follows: TGTGCCAGCAGTGAAGCGAAAGAGACTAGCGGGGGGAATGAGCAGTTCTTC.

This clone was picked up a small number of times. CDR3 protein: CASSLIPQMNTEAFF. CDR3 DNA: TGTGCCAGCAGCTTAATACCACAGATGAACACTGAAGCTTTCTTT. V usage is TRBV11-2 and J usage is TRBJ1-1, with unresolved D. V shed 2 bases and J shed 0 bases, with 10 bases lying between them. CDR3 length: 15 amino acids. Germline V gene lookup returns CDR1 SGHAT and CDR2 FQNNGV.

The genes are TRBV19 and TRBJ2-7, with 8 bases matching TRBD1. The CDR3 spans 13 residues. With 6 bases clipped from V and 4 bases from J, the junction kept 5 bases outside the gene matches. Germline CDR1 is LNHDA and CDR2 is SQIVND (reference sequence). CDR3 region: CASRTDRGYEQYF. In DNA form, the CDR3 reads TGTGCCAGTAGAACCGACAGGGGATACGAGCAGTACTTC.

This clone was counted a few times. This rearrangement joins TRBV15 to TRBJ1-2, with D maybe TRBD1 (6 bases). The germline V and J ends were trimmed by 1 base and 2 bases, with 11 bases remaining between them. Germline CDR1 LNHNV, CDR2 YYDKDF (reference sequence). CDR3 length equals 15 residues. Written as DNA, the CDR3 is TGTGCCACCAGCAGAGCCAGTACAGGGAACTATGGCTACACCTTC. Its translation: CATSRASTGNYGYTF.

V and J are TRBV7-8 and TRBJ2-3; D not certain. Trimming stripped 8 bases from V and 6 bases from J, with 12 bases between. CDR1 SGHVS and CDR2 FQNEAQ come from the germline V gene. CDR3 length: 12 residues. CDR3: CASAPSRDTQYF. In DNA, the CDR3 is TGTGCCAGCGCTCCAAGTCGGGATACGCAGTATTTT.

This clone was picked up a small number of times. The chain couples TRBV4-2 to TRBJ1-1, with 11 bases aligning to TRBD1. Per germline, CDR1 LGHNA and CDR2 YNFKEQ. The V gene end was trimmed by 3 bases and the J gene end by 5 bases; junction bases not matched to a gene: 8. The CDR3 covers 16 residues. This chain's CDR3 is CASSQGTGGGRTEAFF. In DNA, the CDR3 is TGTGCCAGCAGCCAGGGGACAGGGGGAGGGCGGACTGAAGCTTTCTTT.

The chain links TRBV4-3 to TRBJ1-2, with 9 bases that match TRBD1. CDR3 length: 15 residues. The V gene end was trimmed by 4 bases and the J gene end by 2 bases; junction bases not matched to a gene: 5. Germline V lookup: CDR1 LGHNA, CDR2 YSLEER. The CDR3 DNA sequence: TGCGCCAGCAGCCTAGGACAGGGGAAAAACTATGGCTACACCTTC. Its translation is CASSLGQGKNYGYTF.

This clone has just a few counts. The chain links TRBV5-6 to TRBJ2-5; D might be TRBD2 (6 bases). The CDR3 runs 16 residues. Germline V gene lookup returns CDR1 SGHDT and CDR2 YYEEEE. The V and J ends lost 1 base and 4 bases respectively, with 17 bases between them. The DNA for the CDR3 is TGTGCCAGCAGCTTGTATGATCGCGGGGTTGCAGAGACCCAGTACTTC. Translation gives CASSLYDRGVAETQYF.

The chain uses TRBV27 and TRBJ2-3, with D maybe TRBD2 (6 bases). This CDR3 is 13 amino acids long. The ends were cut back, 4 bases at V and 5 bases at J, with 10 bases in the middle. Germline CDR1 MNHEY, CDR2 SMNVEV (reference sequence). The CDR3 bases are TGTGCCAGCAGTTCGACTAGGAGAGATACGCAGTATTTT. Translation gives CASSSTRRDTQYF.

The rearrangement links TRBV5-4 to TRBJ2-7; possibly TRBD1 for D (6 bases). The CDR3 covers 15 residues. Germline V CDR1 and CDR2: SGHNT, YYREEE (reference sequence). V was shortened by 0 bases and J by 5 bases, with 15 bases between the two germline ends. The CDR3: CASSLGAGGRDEQYF. DNA for the CDR3: TGTGCCAGCAGCTTGGGTGCTGGGGGCAGGGACGAGCAGTACTTC.

V usage is TRBV5-1 and J usage is TRBJ2-1, with 7 bases matching TRBD2. From germline, CDR1 is SGHRS and CDR2 YFSETQ. The CDR3 contains 15 residues. V trimming: 0 bases; J trimming: 2 bases; junction bases outside the gene matches: 2. The DNA of the CDR3 is TGCGCCAGCAGCTTGGATGGGGGGGCCTACAATGAGCAGTTCTTC. This encodes CASSLDGGAYNEQFF.

The J gene is TRBJ1-2, the V gene TRBV4-2; no reliable D call. V lost 0 bases and J 4 bases, leaving 6 bases between the germline ends. There are 13 residues in the CDR3. The germline V gene has CDR1 LGHNA and CDR2 YNFKEQ. The CDR3 reads CASSQDGSYGYTF. In nucleotides, the CDR3 is TGTGCCAGCAGCCAAGACGGGAGCTATGGCTACACCTTC.

The V and J genes are TRBV28 and TRBJ1-6; TRBD1 might be the D (6 bases). Germline lookup yields CDR1 MDHEN and CDR2 SYDVKM. V was cut by 3 bases and J by 7 bases, with 13 bases left in between. This CDR3 region has 15 residues. The CDR3, as DNA: TGTGCCAGCAGTTTTCGAGGCCAGGGGAATTCACCCCTCCACTTT. Its translation is CASSFRGQGNSPLHF.

The chain carries TRBV10-3 and TRBJ1-1; D unresolved. This CDR3 spans 12 amino acids. V dropped 4 bases and J dropped 7 bases, with 10 bases sitting between them. CDR1 is ENHRY and CDR2 is SYGVKD in the germline V gene. CDR3 sequence: CAISGFEGEAFF. In DNA, the CDR3 is TGTGCCATCAGTGGCTTTGAGGGTGAAGCTTTCTTT.

The chain carries TRBV4-2 and TRBJ2-5; TRBD1 might be the D (5 bases). Germline V CDR1 and CDR2: LGHNA, YNFKEQ. The CDR3 length is 15 residues. V shed 5 bases and J shed 0 bases, with 13 bases lying between them. In nucleotides, the CDR3 is TGTGCCAGCAGCGGGTCCCCGGACAACCAAGAGACCCAGTACTTC. This translates into CASSGSPDNQETQYF.

This chain links TRBV28 with TRBJ2-7; maybe TRBD2 (6 bases). The CDR3 has 15 residues. CDR1 is MDHEN, CDR2 SYDVKM, per germline. V was trimmed by 6 bases and J by 2 bases, leaving 17 bases between them. CDR3 loop: CASSLDWRGAYEQYF. The CDR3 DNA reads as TGTGCCAGCAGCCTAGACTGGCGGGGAGCCTACGAGCAGTACTTC.

This chain uses TRBV4-3 with TRBJ2-5, with a weak D call TRBD2 (6 bases). The germline V gene encodes CDR1 LGHNA and CDR2 YSLEER. Trimming left V 1 base short and J 5 bases short, with 11 bases between. The CDR3 length is 14 residues. The CDR3 sequence is CASSQVASGETQYF. In DNA form, the CDR3 reads TGCGCCAGCAGCCAAGTGGCGAGCGGGGAGACCCAGTACTTC.

The chain joins TRBV5-1 to TRBJ1-2; D perhaps matches TRBD1 (5 bases). V lost 3 bases, J lost 6 bases, and 15 bases lay in between. The CDR3 covers 14 residues. CDR1 SGHRS and CDR2 YFSETQ come from the germline V gene. This CDR3 reads CASSSVEGADGYTF. CDR3 sequence (DNA): TGCGCCAGCAGCTCGGTCGAAGGGGCCGATGGCTACACCTTC.

The table lists this clone with a few counts. The chain employs TRBV6-1 and TRBJ1-6, with D maybe TRBD1 (6 bases). The CDR3 is 14 amino acids. Germline assignment: CDR1 MNHNS and CDR2 SASEGT. V lost 4 bases to trimming and J lost 8 bases, with 12 bases between them. The chain's CDR3 is CASSGTGIDSPLHF. For the CDR3, the DNA is TGTGCCAGCAGTGGTACAGGGATTGATTCACCCCTCCACTTT.

The chain links TRBV7-9 to TRBJ1-5; TRBD1 might be the D (6 bases). Trimming took off 5 bases at V and 0 bases at J, with 8 bases between the two ends. Germline V gene data show CDR1 as SEHNR and CDR2 as FQNEAQ (reference sequence). The CDR3 length is 14 residues. The CDR3 sequence: CASSAGVSNQPQHF. CDR3 sequence (DNA): TGTGCCAGCAGCGCAGGGGTTAGCAATCAGCCCCAGCATTTT. The full variable domain, its missing parts supplied by reference TRBV7-9 and TRBJ1-5, is DTGVSQNPRHKITKRGQNVTFRCDPISEHNRLYWYRQTLGQGPEFLTYFQNEAQLEKSRLLSDRFSAERPKGSFSTLEIQRTEQGDSAMYLCASSAGVSNQPQHFGDGTRLSIL.

The chain carries TRBV5-1 and TRBJ2-7; 10 positions agree with TRBD1. Unmatched junction bases numbered 3, after V lost 0 bases and J lost 6 bases. Germline V lookup: CDR1 SGHRS, CDR2 YFSETQ. The length of the CDR3 is 14 residues. The CDR3, as DNA: TGCGCCAGCAGCTTGGCGACAGGGGGCGGCGAGCAGTACTTC. Residues: CASSLATGGGEQYF.